Described below is a single T cell receptor beta chain sequence and its context. Its target is not known. The data derive from a study of OX40 agonist ivuxolimab in advanced cancers. Study in general: Intravenous ivuxolimab at 0.01 to 10 mg/kg was given to patients every 2 weeks. Anti-PD-1, anti-PD-L1 or anti-CTLA-4 therapy given earlier was allowed, and 40% had some. The study's findings and limits: Determination of antigen specificity was not performed for the expanded peripheral T cells. CD8+ T cells showed, on average, more clonal expansion than CD4+ cells.

The CDR3 extends over 15 amino acids. Per germline, CDR1 WSHSY and CDR2 SAAADI. J was trimmed by 3 bases and V by 3 bases; bases with no gene match: 6. TCRdb keeps only in-frame clones here, not all; method: immunoSEQ multiplex PCR. The sample lists about 72,000 clones; 80% to 90% were seen once. V is TRBV10-2 and J is TRBJ1-1, with 8 bases aligning to TRBD1. This receptor was identified in an adult with an advanced solid tumor such as melanoma, head and neck, liver or kidney cancer. This material consisted of CD4+ or CD8+ T cells sorted from blood, taken in a trial of the OX40 agonist ivuxolimab. CDR3 nucleotide sequence: TGCGCCAGCAGTGATCAGGGGGCCGCGGACACTGAAGCTTTCTTT. Its protein is CASSDQGAADTEAFF.